The T cell receptor beta chain under discussion was sequenced for a study of OX40 agonist ivuxolimab in advanced cancers. Concerning the study at large: The costimulatory receptor OX40 (CD134) was targeted by ivuxolimab, a fully human IgG2 agonistic monoclonal antibody. Patients were allowed to have had prior anti-PD-1, anti-PD-L1 or anti-CTLA-4 therapy, and roughly two fifths of the dose-escalation patients had been treated with checkpoint inhibitors. Three dose-escalation patients achieved partial responses, one with hepatocellular carcinoma and two with cutaneous melanoma. Of the approximately 50 dose-escalation patients, hepatocellular carcinoma was present in 19, melanoma in roughly 15, renal cell carcinoma in 9 and head and neck cancer in 9. Intravenous ivuxolimab was administered to patients every 2 weeks at six dose levels: 0.01, 0.1, 0.3, 1.5, 3 and 10 mg/kg. The monotherapy dose-escalation portion (N ≈ 50 patients) of the phase I ivuxolimab trial is reported in the paper. A male proportion of roughly 80% and a mean age of around 60 years, ranging from about 20 to 79, were recorded for the dose-escalation cohort. The point of sequencing TCRbeta in the periphery was to test whether ivuxolimab changed TCR sequence diversity and drove clonal T-cell expansion. Results the study describes overall, beyond this receptor: Low levels of normalized T-cell clonal expansion were also seen in some patients who did not respond. Clonal expansion of both CD4+ and CD8+ blood T cells was observed from baseline to week 6 at doses 0.1 to 3.0 mg/kg. After ivuxolimab, expanded clones were on average more numerous among CD8+ T cells than among CD4+ T cells. Antigen specificity was not determined for the clonally expanded peripheral T cells. In the 0.1-3.0 mg/kg groups, partial responders were among the patients with the lowest normalized peripheral clonal expansion, particularly in CD8+ T cells.

To note about this clone: Its antigen remains unidentified. No much larger clone is present one base from it, and per-base qualities are unavailable.

Genomic DNA was extracted from sorted cells for sequencing of the TCRbeta CDR3 region. The immunoSEQ Assay was used for sequencing of TCRbeta CDR3 regions. This immuneACCESS table, as held by TCRdb, lists in-frame sequences with V and J called but not all clones. Of the missing ones, under half trace to an unresolved V gene in checked studies; the others have no known cause. In this sample the table shows about 64,000 clones, about 86% of which occur a single time. Approximately 2% of the sample comes from the top ten. Taken from cysteine to phenylalanine, the CDR3 has 12 residues. Only CDR3 DNA remains: 36 bases, in frame from the first base. V is reduced by 3 bases and J by 1 base, leaving a spacing of 4 bases between them. CDR1 and CDR2, looked up from the germline V gene, are SGHRS and YFSETQ. The trial excluded patients who had a history of autoimmune disease or who were on systemic immunosuppression. In every dose cohort, peripheral blood was drawn for TCR sequencing at baseline, cycle 4 day 1, and cycle 7 day 1. Samples were obtained from an open-label, multicenter, first-in-human phase I dose-escalation trial of ivuxolimab. Adults with locally advanced or metastatic head and neck squamous cell, hepatocellular, melanoma or renal cell carcinoma were enrolled in the trial. Before TCR sequencing, CD4+ T cells and CD8+ T cells were sorted from peripheral blood as separate populations.

The TCR sequence derives from an adult with an advanced solid tumor such as melanoma, head and neck, liver or kidney cancer. Recombination connected TRBV5-1 to TRBJ2-5, with the D gene uncertain. The starting material was CD4+ or CD8+ T cells sorted from blood, obtained in a trial of the OX40 agonist ivuxolimab. For the CDR3, the sequence is CASSSPQETQYF. DNA sequence: TGCGCCAGCAGCTCCCCCCAAGAGACCCAGTACTTC.